One and the same sample provided the 2 T cell receptor beta chains below, sequenced in a study of T cell repertoires in cytomegalovirus infection. TCRdb recomputed calls from the reads with MiXCR, one row per CDR3 protein. The data contain about 300,000 distinct CDR3 sequences, about 25% of them singletons. Source material: PBMCs. The receptors stem from a human donor in good health (CMV status not recorded). Some clones in this sample may be carry-over from other donors' samples.

This clonotype was detected only a few times. V and J are TRBV12-3 or TRBV12-4 and TRBJ2-5; 7 positions match TRBD1. The CDR3 runs 13 residues. Trimming removed 2 bases from V and 5 bases from J; junction bases left unmatched: 2. CDR3 amino acids: CASSLRGPETQYF. CDR3 nucleotide sequence: TGTGCCAGCAGTTTAAGGGGGCCCGAGACCCAGTACTTC.

This clonotype has only a few counts. The J gene is TRBJ2-1, the V gene TRBV9, with 15 bases aligning to TRBD2. From germline, CDR1 is SGDLS and CDR2 YYNGEE. The CDR3 spans 18 residues. J was trimmed by 8 bases and V by 4 bases; bases with no gene match: 13. CDR3 coding DNA: TGTGCCAGCAGCCCGAGCGGACTAGCGGGAGGGCCTATCTATGAGCAGTTCTTC. Its protein product is CASSPSGLAGGPIYEQFF.